These 12 T cell receptor beta chains share one sample of origin, sequenced in a study of blood T cell repertoires in COVID-19. Some clones are missing from TCRdb's copy, which holds only in-frame ones; the method was immunoSEQ multiplex PCR. Here the sample spans 250,000 or so clones, nearly 85% being singletons. The sample comprised peripheral blood. The receptors derive from a human donor in a cohort sampled during active COVID-19.

V gene TRBV4-1 combines with J gene TRBJ1-6, with TRBD1 matching over 8 bases. CDR1 is MGHRA, CDR2 YSYEKL, per germline. CDR3 size: 20 residues. V shed 4 bases and J 0 bases; nucleotides not matched to a gene: 14. CDR3 DNA: TGCGCCAGCAGCCGTTCCGGACAGGGCCCGACTAGCTCCTATAATTCACCCCTCCACTTT. This sequence encodes CASSRSGQGPTSSYNSPLHF.

The V and J genes are TRBV7-9 and TRBJ2-1; TRBD2 aligns across 9 bases. This CDR3 has 14 residues. J lost 8 bases, V lost 6 bases, and 8 bases had no gene match. Germline lookup yields CDR1 SEHNR and CDR2 FQNEAQ (reference sequence). Here the CDR3 reads CASRGREGSHEQFF. CDR3 DNA: TGTGCCAGCAGAGGGCGGGAGGGCTCCCATGAGCAGTTCTTC.

The CDR3 is CATSRDRGGRTEAFF. In nucleotides, the CDR3 is TGTGCCACCAGCAGAGATCGTGGGGGGAGGACTGAAGCTTTCTTT. This chain uses TRBV15 with TRBJ1-1; tentative D call: TRBD1 (5 bases). Trimming took off 0 bases at V and 5 bases at J, with 13 bases between the two ends. This CDR3 has 15 residues. Germline V gene lookup returns CDR1 LNHNV and CDR2 YYDKDF (reference sequence).

The chain is built from TRBV6-5 and TRBJ2-1; 8 bases align to TRBD2. The V gene's germline CDR1 is MNHEY and CDR2 SVGAGI. The CDR3 is made up of 15 amino acids. V lost 7 bases and J lost 8; bases outside the gene matches: 13. CDR3 DNA sequence: TGTGCCAGCATCCGGGGACTAGATAACCGGGATGAGCAGTTCTTC. This gives the protein CASIRGLDNRDEQFF.

This clone has more than one count but fewer than ten. V gene TRBV6-5 combines with J gene TRBJ1-3; D is unresolved. V lost 6 bases and J 4 bases, leaving 13 bases between the germline ends. There are 14 residues in the CDR3. CDR1 and CDR2 (germline): MNHEY, SVGAGI. CDR3 sequence (DNA): TGTGCCAGCAGCCAAATGACACCCGGAAACACCATATATTTT. Translation: CASSQMTPGNTIYF.

The chain links TRBV13 to TRBJ2-7; 8 bases align to TRBD1. Germline CDR1 and CDR2: PRHDT and FYEKMQ (reference sequence). The trim removed 4 bases at V and 5 bases at J, leaving 10 bases unmatched. The CDR3 totals 15 residues. The CDR3 here is CASSSVAGGYNEQYF. As DNA, the CDR3 is TGTGCCAGCAGCTCGGTGGCAGGGGGCTATAACGAGCAGTACTTC. Drawing the rest from reference TRBV13 and TRBJ2-7, the complete variable domain is AAGVIQSPRHLIKEKRETATLKCYPIPRHDTVYWYQQGPGQDPQFLISFYEKMQSDKGSIPDRFSAQQFSDYHSELNMSSLELGDSALYFCASSSVAGGYNEQYFGPGTRLTVT.

The chain has TRBV7-6 and TRBJ2-7; 8 positions agree with TRBD1. Germline CDR1 and CDR2: SGHVS and FNYEAQ. The trim removed 5 bases at V and 7 bases at J, leaving 10 bases unmatched. CDR3 length: 14 residues. The CDR3 bases are TGTGCCAGCAGCCCCCCCGGACAGGGTGGGGAGCAGTACTTC. It specifies CASSPPGQGGEQYF.

This clone showed up just a few times. The chain uses TRBV4-2 and TRBJ2-5; D perhaps matches TRBD2 (5 bases). V lost 1 base and J 2 bases, leaving 11 bases between the germline ends. CDR1 is LGHNA, CDR2 YNFKEQ, per germline. This CDR3 spans 15 amino acids. The CDR3 bases are TGTGCCAGCAGCCAAGCGCAGCGGCTACAAGAGACCCAGTACTTC. It yields the protein CASSQAQRLQETQYF.

The V call is TRBV14, the J call TRBJ2-6; perhaps TRBD2 as D (5 bases). Per germline, CDR1 SGHDN and CDR2 FVKESK. This CDR3 contains 15 residues. Trimming removed 6 bases at V and 2 bases at J, with 11 bases between. CDR3 loop: CASRPRGTGANVLTF. Written as DNA, the CDR3 is TGTGCCAGCAGGCCCCGGGGAACTGGGGCCAACGTCCTGACTTTC.

The V gene is TRBV2, the J gene TRBJ2-1; 7 nucleotides agree with TRBD1. This CDR3 region has 13 residues. Trimming at V came to 7 bases and at J to 6 bases, leaving 6 bases not matched to a gene. The germline CDR1 and CDR2 sequences are SNHLY and FYNNEI. The CDR3 loop is CASMTGSFNEQFF. In DNA form, the CDR3 reads TGTGCCAGCATGACAGGGTCGTTCAATGAGCAGTTCTTC.

The chain is built from TRBV28 and TRBJ2-7; D might be TRBD1 (6 bases). Germline V gene lookup returns CDR1 MDHEN and CDR2 SYDVKM. The CDR3 is 12 amino acids. The V gene lost 5 bases and the J gene lost 5 bases, with 10 bases spanning the gap. CDR3 region: CASSPGVHEQYF. In nucleotides, the CDR3 is TGTGCCAGCAGTCCAGGGGTGCACGAGCAGTACTTC.

V gene TRBV27 combines with J gene TRBJ1-5; D call uncertain. The CDR3 runs to 15 residues. In germline, CDR1 is MNHEY, CDR2 SMNVEV (reference sequence). Trimming left V 6 bases short and J 0 bases short, with 12 bases between. The CDR3 loop reads CASSSTRFSNQPQHF. The CDR3, as DNA: TGTGCCAGCAGCTCGACAAGATTTAGCAATCAGCCCCAGCATTTT.